This TCR beta chain derives from a study of identifying expanded T cells in peripheral blood. Method: immunoSEQ multiplex PCR; TCRdb's copy keeps in-frame clones and lacks some. This table holds approximately 100,000 clones, about 91% found once. The CDR3 has 22 amino acids. Germline values: CDR1 SNHLY, CDR2 FYNNEI. Unmatched junction bases numbered 25, after V lost 7 bases and J lost 4 bases. Study-level results: Over two and four weeks, about 15 and 19 clones changed, versus around 1.2 between replicates. Across healthy donors, higher total template counts meant significantly greater approximately two-week count variance.

As for this clone: Its antigen remains unidentified.

Collection occurred without any documented infections or immune events in donors. Input material: blood. V and J are TRBV2 and TRBJ2-3; 14 bases fit TRBD2. The clonotype originates from a person between 18 and 75 years old in good health. The CDR3 region is CASKGLLPGTSGSYISPDTQYF. CDR3 bases: TGTGCCAGCAAGGGTCTTCTCCCTGGGACTAGCGGGAGTTATATCAGCCCAGATACGCAGTATTTT.